This TCR beta chain was sequenced in a study of T cell responses to AZD1222 COVID-19 vaccine. V was pared by 0 bases and J by 3 bases, with 15 bases of the junction left unmatched. Germline CDR1 SGHAT, CDR2 FQNNGV. The CDR3 extends over 19 amino acids. Using immunoSEQ multiplex PCR, the repertoire was profiled, and TCRdb retains in-frame clones only, with some absent. This sample has about 45,000 clones, with roughly 90% found just once. The origin of this receptor is an adult who received the AZD1222 COVID-19 vaccine. The V and J genes are TRBV11-2 and TRBJ2-3; TRBD2 aligns across 7 bases. This sample comprised peripheral blood, obtained 28 days after the second AZD1222 dose. The DNA of the CDR3 is TGTGCCAGCAGCTTAGATCGGATTGTGGGGCGGGAGAGGACAGATACGCAGTATTTT. Translating gives CASSLDRIVGRERTDTQYF. The full variable domain, with the rest looked up from reference TRBV11-2 and TRBJ2-3, is EAGVAQSPRYKIIEKRQSVAFWCNPISGHATLYWYQQILGQGPKLLIQFQNNGVVDDSQLPKDRFSAERLKGVDSTLKIQPAKLEDSAVYLCASSLDRIVGRERTDTQYFGPGTRLTVL.